This TCR beta chain is from a study of response to subunit inactivated influenza vaccine. This clonotype occurred a few times. As yet, its antigen is unknown. Study observations and caveats: New T cells are recruited in small numbers by each seasonal influenza vaccination, according to the authors' suggestion.

V gave up 4 bases and J gave up 2 bases; unmatched junction bases: 11. The CDR3 extends over 16 amino acids. Germline lookup yields CDR1 SGHTA and CDR2 FQGNSA. TCRdb passed the RT-PCR reads through MiXCR, listing each CDR3 protein once. The data show approximately 480,000 distinct CDR3 sequences, with approximately 10% seen just once and approximately 12% held by the top ten. This specimen consisted of PBMCs from blood, obtained about 40 days after vaccination. This sequence joins TRBV7-2 and TRBJ2-7, with 7 nucleotides matching TRBD1. The sequence was collected from a man aged 50-60 years who received an inactivated influenza vaccine. The CDR3 loop reads CASSSNDRVFPYEQYF. The CDR3, as DNA: TGTGCCAGCAGCTCCAACGACAGGGTTTTTCCCTACGAGCAGTACTTC.